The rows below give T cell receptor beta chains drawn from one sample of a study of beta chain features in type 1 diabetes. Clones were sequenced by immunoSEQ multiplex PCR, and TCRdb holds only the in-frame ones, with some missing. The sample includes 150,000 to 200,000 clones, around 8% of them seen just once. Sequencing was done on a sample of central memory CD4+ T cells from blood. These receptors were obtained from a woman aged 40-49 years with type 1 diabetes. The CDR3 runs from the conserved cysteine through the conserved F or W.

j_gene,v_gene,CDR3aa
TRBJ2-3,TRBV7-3,CASRPNRGTDTQYF
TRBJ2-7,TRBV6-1,CASSSRDFKQYF
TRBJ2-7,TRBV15,CATGTGNSYEQYF
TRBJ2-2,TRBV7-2,CASSPTSGGAGELFF
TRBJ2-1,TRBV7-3,CASTAGGPSGEQFF
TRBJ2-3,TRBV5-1,CASRDSGDRTDTQYF
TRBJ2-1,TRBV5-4,CASSLQGSYNEQFF
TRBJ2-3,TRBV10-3,CAISELAGGSGTDTQYF
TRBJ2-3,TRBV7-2,CASSLRSGRATDTQYF
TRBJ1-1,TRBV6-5,CASRRGRPGDTEAFF
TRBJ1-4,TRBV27,CASSPLGQGRTDEKLFF
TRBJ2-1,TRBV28,CASRLDGKYNEQFF
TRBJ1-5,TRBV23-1,CASSQSLVRGESSNQPQHF
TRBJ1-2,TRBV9,CASSVGQGPGYTF